The 19 T cell receptor beta chains below all came from one sample that was sequenced in a study of T cell changes during pregnancy in multiple sclerosis. Assay: immunoSEQ multiplex PCR; the TCRdb copy retains only in-frame clones and omits some. The sample contains more than 80,000 clones, about 90% of which appear only once. The sample consisted of PBMCs, taken in the first trimester of pregnancy. The receptors here all came from a female donor in good health, serving as a control in a pregnancy study. Some clones in this sample may be carry-over from other donors' samples.

The V call is TRBV5-4, the J call TRBJ1-2, with 10 bases matching TRBD1. From germline, CDR1 is SGHNT and CDR2 YYREEE (reference sequence). This CDR3 spans 14 amino acids. Losses at the gene ends were 3 bases for V and 6 bases for J; bases not matched to a gene: 5. In DNA, the CDR3 is TGTGCCAGCAGCTCTGACAGGGGGCTGAATGGCTACACCTTC. It translates to CASSSDRGLNGYTF. Full variable domain (missing parts from reference TRBV5-4 and TRBJ1-2): ETGVTQSPTHLIKTRGQQVTLRCSSQSGHNTVSWYQQALGQGPQFIFQYYREEENGRGNFPPRFSGLQFPNYSSELNVNALELDDSALYLCASSSDRGLNGYTFGSGTRLTVV.

This chain links TRBV19 with TRBJ2-1; the match to TRBD2 covers 11 bases. In germline, CDR1 is LNHDA, CDR2 SQIVND (reference sequence). This CDR3 is 15 amino acids long. J gave up 8 bases and V 0 bases, and 3 bases lay outside the gene matches. The CDR3 is CASSIDSGGAYEQFF. The DNA of the CDR3 is TGTGCCAGTAGTATAGATAGCGGGGGGGCTTATGAGCAGTTCTTC.

The chain links TRBV5-1 to TRBJ2-1; 10 bases align to TRBD2. CDR3 length: 16 residues. CDR1 and CDR2 (germline): SGHRS, YFSETQ. V was clipped by 4 bases and J by 4 bases; unmatched bases: 8. The CDR3 bases are TGCGCCAGCAGCGGGAGCGGGGGGGCCGGGTACAATGAGCAGTTCTTC. This encodes CASSGSGGAGYNEQFF.

The genes are TRBV28 and TRBJ2-7; 8 nucleotides line up with TRBD1. The CDR3 extends over 14 amino acids. Germline lookup yields CDR1 MDHEN and CDR2 SYDVKM. With 6 bases clipped from V and 4 bases from J, the junction kept 8 bases outside the gene matches. The CDR3 bases are TGTGCCAGCAGATCTGGACAGGGTATATACGAGCAGTACTTC. This sequence encodes CASRSGQGIYEQYF.

The chain couples TRBV2 to TRBJ2-6; 7 bases are a match to TRBD2. CDR3 length: 14 amino acids. Trimming took 8 bases from V and 1 from J; bases not matched to a gene: 2. The germline V gene encodes CDR1 SNHLY and CDR2 FYNNEI. CDR3 sequence reads: CASVGGSGANVLTF. CDR3 in DNA: TGTGCCAGCGTGGGGGGGTCTGGGGCCAACGTCCTGACTTTC.

The rearrangement joins TRBV27 to TRBJ2-3; no definite D call. Germline V gene lookup returns CDR1 MNHEY and CDR2 SMNVEV (reference sequence). V lost 3 bases to trimming and J lost 4 bases, with 8 bases between them. The CDR3 loop spans 13 amino acids. In nucleotides, the CDR3 is TGTGCCAGCAGTTTTCGAGTTCCAGATACGCAGTATTTT. It yields the protein CASSFRVPDTQYF.

This chain links TRBV27 with TRBJ1-6; 7 bases are a match to TRBD1. This CDR3 is 14 amino acids long. Germline V lookup: CDR1 MNHEY, CDR2 SMNVEV (reference sequence). With 5 bases clipped from V and 10 bases from J, the junction kept 8 bases outside the gene matches. The CDR3 protein is CASSLWDSRSPLHF. CDR3 coding DNA: TGTGCCAGCAGTCTATGGGACAGTCGCTCACCCCTCCACTTT.

The chain joins TRBV2 to TRBJ2-1; a weak D match, TRBD2 (7 bases). The CDR3 is 14 amino acids. Germline values: CDR1 SNHLY, CDR2 FYNNEI. V was cut by 7 bases and J by 7 bases, with 17 bases left in between. The CDR3 DNA follows: TGTGCCAGCATGTGGGGGGGCGGAGATAATGAGCAGTTCTTC. This sequence encodes CASMWGGGDNEQFF.

This clone was observed once. The chain has TRBV9 and TRBJ1-2; D ambiguous. V lost 3 bases, J lost 8 bases, and 20 bases lay in between. From germline, CDR1 is SGDLS and CDR2 YYNGEE. This CDR3 is 15 amino acids long. The CDR3 DNA is TGTGCCAGCAGCGCGAGCCATCGGGGAACCCGGGGCTACACCTTC. Its protein is CASSASHRGTRGYTF.

The V call is TRBV28, the J call TRBJ1-5; 8 nucleotides line up with TRBD1. The V and J ends lost 6 bases and 0 bases, in that order; junction bases with no gene match: 10. The CDR3 totals 17 residues. Germline V lookup: CDR1 MDHEN, CDR2 SYDVKM. Written as DNA, the CDR3 is TGTGCCAGCAGGTCGGGAACAGGGGGGTCTAGCAATCAGCCCCAGCATTTT. Amino acids: CASRSGTGGSSNQPQHF.

The rearrangement uses TRBV27 and TRBJ2-5, with 12 bases matching TRBD2. The J call is doubtful: the DNA matches TRBJ2-7 better. CDR1 is MNHEY, CDR2 SMNVEV, per germline (reference sequence). The CDR3 runs to 15 residues. CDR3 sequence: CASSRLAGDLYEQYF. The CDR3 region has the DNA TGTGCCAGCAGCCGACTAGCGGGAGATCTCTACGAGCAGTACTTC.

The chain couples TRBV6-1 to TRBJ2-6, with TRBD1 matching over 11 bases. The germline CDR1 and CDR2 sequences are MNHNS and SASEGT. Unmatched junction bases numbered 4, after V lost 3 bases and J lost 0 bases. The CDR3 runs to 18 residues. Written as DNA, the CDR3 is TGTGCCAGCAGTGACCGGGGACAGGGGGTCTCTGGGGCCAACGTCCTGACTTTC. Translation: CASSDRGQGVSGANVLTF.

This chain links TRBV19 with TRBJ2-5, with TRBD2 matching 11 bases. With V trimmed by 6 bases and J by 0 bases, 0 bases remained unmatched. This CDR3 contains 14 residues. The germline V gene encodes CDR1 LNHDA and CDR2 SQIVND (reference sequence). The CDR3: CASRTSGNQETQYF. The CDR3 DNA follows: TGTGCCAGTAGGACTAGCGGGAACCAAGAGACCCAGTACTTC. Full variable domain (missing parts from reference TRBV19 and TRBJ2-5): DGGITQSPKYLFRKEGQNVTLSCEQNLNHDAMYWYRQDPGQGLRLIYYSQIVNDFQKGDIAEGYSVSREKKESFPLTVTSAQKNPTAFYLCASRTSGNQETQYFGPGTRLLVL.

The rearrangement links TRBV15 to TRBJ2-1; 9 bases agree with TRBD2. This CDR3 spans 17 amino acids. V dropped 0 bases and J dropped 3; count of bases not matched to a gene: 6. The germline V gene encodes CDR1 LNHNV and CDR2 YYDKDF (reference sequence). The CDR3 reads CATSRETSGRFYNEQFF. The CDR3 region has the DNA TGTGCCACCAGCAGAGAAACTAGCGGGCGGTTCTACAATGAGCAGTTCTTC.

CDR3 sequence reads: CASATGRRETQYF. The CDR3 DNA reads as TGTGCCAGCGCGACAGGGCGGAGAGAGACCCAGTACTTC. The chain has TRBV6-5 and TRBJ2-5; 7 nucleotides line up with TRBD1. J gave up 4 bases and V 8 bases, and 7 bases lay outside the gene matches. Per germline, CDR1 MNHEY and CDR2 SVGAGI. This CDR3 is 13 amino acids long.

J is TRBJ2-7 and V is TRBV7-2, with 10 bases identical to TRBD1. The ends lost 2 bases at V and 4 bases at J; junction bases unmatched: 2. CDR1 is SGHTA and CDR2 is FQGNSA in the germline V gene. The CDR3 runs 14 residues. The CDR3 protein is CASSLLGQGYEQYF. Here the CDR3 DNA reads TGTGCCAGCAGCTTATTGGGACAGGGGTACGAGCAGTACTTC. Drawing the rest from reference TRBV7-2 and TRBJ2-7, the complete variable domain is GAGVSQSPSNKVTEKGKDVELRCDPISGHTALYWYRQSLGQGLEFLIYFQGNSAPDKSGLPSDRFSAERTGGSVSTLTIQRTQQEDSAVYLCASSLLGQGYEQYFGPGTRLTVT.

This clone was counted between two and nine times. The chain recombines TRBV2 with TRBJ2-2; D gene unclear. The V gene's germline CDR1 is SNHLY and CDR2 FYNNEI. This CDR3 has 15 amino acids. Trimming stripped 0 bases from V and 1 base from J, with 6 bases between. CDR3 amino acids: CASSEAAVNTGELFF. The DNA of the CDR3 is TGTGCCAGCAGTGAAGCGGCGGTGAACACCGGGGAGCTGTTTTTT.

The rearrangement links TRBV2 to TRBJ1-6; D remains unclear. This CDR3 region has 13 residues. Trimming stripped 10 bases from V and 1 base from J, with 8 bases between. Germline CDR1 is SNHLY and CDR2 is FYNNEI. The DNA of the CDR3 is TGTGCCACTACAGATTCCTATAATTCACCCCTCCACTTT. It translates to CATTDSYNSPLHF.

The chain carries TRBV4-2 and TRBJ2-5, with TRBD2 as a possible D gene (6 bases). CDR1 is LGHNA, CDR2 YNFKEQ, per germline. The CDR3 spans 14 residues. Trimming removed 0 bases from V and 4 bases from J, with 9 bases in between. In nucleotides, the CDR3 is TGTGCCAGCAGCCAAGAGGAGGGGAGAGAGACCCAGTACTTC. This sequence encodes CASSQEEGRETQYF.